The rows below give T cell receptor beta chains drawn from one sample of a study of T cell responses to AZD1222 COVID-19 vaccine. Generated by immunoSEQ multiplex PCR, the TCRdb table keeps only in-frame clones and is missing some. The sample includes approximately 150,000 clones, approximately 92% of them seen just once. The sample in question was peripheral blood, obtained on day 0 of AZD1222 vaccination. The receptors were gathered from an adult in good health. The CDR3 runs from the conserved cysteine through the conserved F or W. Each record gives: CDR3 DNA, CDR3 protein, V gene, J gene, D gene, clone size. D genes are given only for firm matches. The listing skips clone size in some rows; elsewhere it reads once, few, many or a size class.

cdr3_nt: TGTGCCAGCACCCGGGCGACAGGGGATGAAGCTTTCTTT
cdr3_aa: CASTRATGDEAFF
v_call: TRBV12-3/TRBV12-4
j_call: TRBJ1-1
d_call: TRBD1
clone_size: once

cdr3_nt: TGTGCCAGCTCACCTCCAACGCGGTCGGGGGGAACTGAAGCTTTCTTT
cdr3_aa: CASSPPTRSGGTEAFF
v_call: TRBV18
j_call: TRBJ1-1
d_call: NA
clone_size: NA

cdr3_nt: TGTGCCAGCAGTTCTCAAGGTCTAGCGGGAGTTGGGGCGAACACCGGGGAGCTGTTTTTT
cdr3_aa: CASSSQGLAGVGANTGELFF
v_call: TRBV27
j_call: TRBJ2-2
d_call: TRBD2
clone_size: NA

cdr3_nt: TGTGCCAGCAGCTTAGCTCCCGCCTCCTACGAGCAGTACTTC
cdr3_aa: CASSLAPASYEQYF
v_call: TRBV7-6
j_call: TRBJ2-7
d_call: NA
clone_size: once

cdr3_nt: TGTGCCAGCAGTTACTCGGGACACTACACTGAAGCTTTCTTT
cdr3_aa: CASSYSGHYTEAFF
v_call: TRBV6-5
j_call: TRBJ1-1
d_call: NA
clone_size: once

cdr3_nt: TGTGCCAGCAGCCGGGGGGGAGTTATAGCTGGAAACACCATATATTTT
cdr3_aa: CASSRGGVIAGNTIYF
v_call: TRBV3-1/TRBV3-2
j_call: TRBJ1-3
d_call: NA
clone_size: once

cdr3_nt: TGTGCCAGCAGACTCAGACTAAGGGAGGTCAATCAGCCCCAGCATTTT
cdr3_aa: CASRLRLREVNQPQHF
v_call: TRBV3-1/TRBV3-2
j_call: TRBJ1-5
d_call: NA
clone_size: NA

cdr3_nt: TGTGCCAGCACTCCAAAGTACAATGAGCAGTTCTTC
cdr3_aa: CASTPKYNEQFF
v_call: TRBV2
j_call: TRBJ2-1
d_call: NA
clone_size: NA

cdr3_nt: TGCGCCAGCAGCCAAGCTGGTCTCAATCAGCCCCAGCATTTT
cdr3_aa: CASSQAGLNQPQHF
v_call: TRBV4-1
j_call: TRBJ1-5
d_call: NA
clone_size: NA

cdr3_nt: TGTGCCAGCAGCCAATATCGGCAGGGAGATCAGCCCCAGCATTTT
cdr3_aa: CASSQYRQGDQPQHF
v_call: TRBV4-2
j_call: TRBJ1-5
d_call: NA
clone_size: once

cdr3_nt: TGTGCCAGTAGGGGGCGTTTAGCTGGGGCCAACGTCCTGACTTTC
cdr3_aa: CASRGRLAGANVLTF
v_call: TRBV27
j_call: TRBJ2-6
d_call: TRBD1
clone_size: NA

cdr3_nt: TGTGCCAGCTCACCCGGGACAGGGGGCATCGATGAGCAGTTCTTC
cdr3_aa: CASSPGTGGIDEQFF
v_call: TRBV18
j_call: TRBJ2-1
d_call: TRBD1
clone_size: NA

cdr3_nt: TGCGCCAGCAGCGGAACAGGGAATCTAGCCAAAAACATTCAGTACTTC
cdr3_aa: CASSGTGNLAKNIQYF
v_call: TRBV5-1
j_call: TRBJ2-4
d_call: NA
clone_size: NA

cdr3_nt: TGTGCCATCAGTGAGTACGTACAGTATGGCTACACCTTC
cdr3_aa: CAISEYVQYGYTF
v_call: TRBV10-3
j_call: TRBJ1-2
d_call: NA
clone_size: NA

cdr3_nt: TGTGCCAGCAGTTTATCGTTAGCGGGGCTCTCCTACAATGAGCAGTTCTTC
cdr3_aa: CASSLSLAGLSYNEQFF
v_call: TRBV27
j_call: TRBJ2-1
d_call: TRBD2
clone_size: NA

cdr3_nt: TGTGCCAGCAGTTACGCTACGGCCATTCGAAACACTGAAGCTTTCTTT
cdr3_aa: CASSYATAIRNTEAFF
v_call: TRBV6-5
j_call: TRBJ1-1
d_call: NA
clone_size: NA

cdr3_nt: TGTGCCAGCAGTGAAGCGCCTACGGGATACTACGAGCAGTACTTC
cdr3_aa: CASSEAPTGYYEQYF
v_call: TRBV6-1
j_call: TRBJ2-7
d_call: NA
clone_size: NA

cdr3_nt: TGCGCCAGCAGCCAGGGACAGGGGGGAGACTACGAGCAGTACTTC
cdr3_aa: CASSQGQGGDYEQYF
v_call: TRBV4-1
j_call: TRBJ2-7
d_call: TRBD1
clone_size: NA

cdr3_nt: TGTGCCAGCAGTGCCCTACAGGGGGCGCATGGCAATCAGCCCCAGCATTTT
cdr3_aa: CASSALQGAHGNQPQHF
v_call: TRBV6-1
j_call: TRBJ1-5
d_call: TRBD1
clone_size: NA

cdr3_nt: TGTGCCAGCTCCACACAGGGTGCCACTGAAGCTTTCTTT
cdr3_aa: CASSTQGATEAFF
v_call: TRBV18
j_call: TRBJ1-1
d_call: NA
clone_size: NA

cdr3_nt: TGTGCCAGCAGCCAAAGGACGGTATACAATGAGCAGTTCTTC
cdr3_aa: CASSQRTVYNEQFF
v_call: TRBV14
j_call: TRBJ2-1
d_call: NA
clone_size: few

cdr3_nt: TGCGCCAGCAGCCAATCGGGACTAGCGGGACCTTTCTACGAGCAGTACTTC
cdr3_aa: CASSQSGLAGPFYEQYF
v_call: TRBV4-1
j_call: TRBJ2-7
d_call: TRBD2
clone_size: NA

cdr3_nt: TGTGCCAGCAGTGAATGGATAGGGACCGGGGAGCTGTTTTTT
cdr3_aa: CASSEWIGTGELFF
v_call: TRBV25-1
j_call: TRBJ2-2
d_call: NA
clone_size: NA

cdr3_nt: TGTGCCAGCTCACCACGAGGACTAGCGGGAGGGAACTTCTACGAGCAGTACTTC
cdr3_aa: CASSPRGLAGGNFYEQYF
v_call: TRBV18
j_call: TRBJ2-7
d_call: TRBD2
clone_size: NA

cdr3_nt: TGCGCCAGCAGCCTTAGGGTGCAGGGCCCCTACAATGAGCAGTTCTTC
cdr3_aa: CASSLRVQGPYNEQFF
v_call: TRBV5-1
j_call: TRBJ2-1
d_call: NA
clone_size: NA

cdr3_nt: TGCGCCAGCAGCCATTATGGGGCAGGGAACACCGGGGAGCTGTTTTTT
cdr3_aa: CASSHYGAGNTGELFF
v_call: TRBV4-1
j_call: TRBJ2-2
d_call: NA
clone_size: NA

cdr3_nt: TGTGCCAGCAGCGTCGGGCCCGTGAACACTGAAGCTTTCTTT
cdr3_aa: CASSVGPVNTEAFF
v_call: TRBV9
j_call: TRBJ1-1
d_call: NA
clone_size: once

cdr3_nt: TGCAGCGTTGAAGCGTGGCTAGCGGGGGGGCCCTCCTACAATGAGCAGTTCTTC
cdr3_aa: CSVEAWLAGGPSYNEQFF
v_call: TRBV29-1
j_call: TRBJ2-1
d_call: TRBD2
clone_size: once

cdr3_nt: TGTGCCAGCAGTATGACAGAGACCCAGTACTTC
cdr3_aa: CASSMTETQYF
v_call: TRBV7-9
j_call: TRBJ2-5
d_call: NA
clone_size: NA

cdr3_nt: TGCGCCAGCAGCTTCGGTACCCGGAACTACGAGCAGTACTTC
cdr3_aa: CASSFGTRNYEQYF
v_call: TRBV5-1
j_call: TRBJ2-7
d_call: NA
clone_size: NA

cdr3_nt: TGTGCCAGCAGTTCAGGTATGGGGAATCGCAATCAGCCCCAGCATTTT
cdr3_aa: CASSSGMGNRNQPQHF
v_call: TRBV6-5
j_call: TRBJ1-5
d_call: NA
clone_size: NA

cdr3_nt: TGTGCCACCAGTGATTTGATAGACAGGGGAGACTATGGCTACACCTTC
cdr3_aa: CATSDLIDRGDYGYTF
v_call: TRBV24-1
j_call: TRBJ1-2
d_call: TRBD1
clone_size: NA

cdr3_nt: TGTGCCACCAGTGATTTTCCTTCCTACAATGAGCAGTTCTTC
cdr3_aa: CATSDFPSYNEQFF
v_call: TRBV24-1
j_call: TRBJ2-1
d_call: NA
clone_size: NA

cdr3_nt: TGTGCCAGCAGTCCACGACAGGGGGCAGCGTACGAGCAGTACTTC
cdr3_aa: CASSPRQGAAYEQYF
v_call: TRBV6-6
j_call: TRBJ2-7
d_call: TRBD1
clone_size: NA

cdr3_nt: TGTGCCAGTAATGGGCGGGGAGGAGGTCGAGCGAGCACAGATACGCAGTATTTT
cdr3_aa: CASNGRGGGRASTDTQYF
v_call: TRBV19
j_call: TRBJ2-3
d_call: NA
clone_size: NA

cdr3_nt: TGCAGCGTGAGGGGCGATATCGACAGGGGGCGAACCTACGAGCAGTACTTC
cdr3_aa: CSVRGDIDRGRTYEQYF
v_call: TRBV29-1
j_call: TRBJ2-7
d_call: TRBD1
clone_size: NA